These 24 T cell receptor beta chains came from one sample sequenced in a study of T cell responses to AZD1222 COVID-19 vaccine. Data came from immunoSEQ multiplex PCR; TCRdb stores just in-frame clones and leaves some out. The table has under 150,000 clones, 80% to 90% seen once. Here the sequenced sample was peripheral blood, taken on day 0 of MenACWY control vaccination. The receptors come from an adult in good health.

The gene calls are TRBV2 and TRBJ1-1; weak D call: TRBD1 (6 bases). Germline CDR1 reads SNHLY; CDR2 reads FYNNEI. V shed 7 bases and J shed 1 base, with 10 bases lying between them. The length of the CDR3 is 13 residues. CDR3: CASIGGKNTEAFF. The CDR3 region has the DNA TGTGCCAGCATCGGGGGCAAGAACACTGAAGCTTTCTTT. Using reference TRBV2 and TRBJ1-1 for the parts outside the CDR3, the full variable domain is EPEVTQTPSHQVTQMGQEVILRCVPISNHLYFYWYRQILGQKVEFLVSFYNNEISEKSEIFDDQFSVERPDGSNFTLKIRSTKLEDSAMYFCASIGGKNTEAFFGQGTRLTVV.

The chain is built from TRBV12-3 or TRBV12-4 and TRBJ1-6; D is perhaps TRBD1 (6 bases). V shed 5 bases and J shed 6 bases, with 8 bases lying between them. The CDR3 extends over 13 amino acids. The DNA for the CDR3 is TGTGCCAGCAGTCCGGACAGTAATTCACCCCTCCACTTT. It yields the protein CASSPDSNSPLHF.

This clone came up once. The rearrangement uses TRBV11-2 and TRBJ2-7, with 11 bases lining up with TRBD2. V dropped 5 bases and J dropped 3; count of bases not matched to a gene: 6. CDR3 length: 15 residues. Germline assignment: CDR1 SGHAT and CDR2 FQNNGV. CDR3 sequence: CASSRLAGGNYEQYF. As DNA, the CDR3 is TGTGCCAGCAGCCGTTTAGCGGGGGGGAACTACGAGCAGTACTTC.

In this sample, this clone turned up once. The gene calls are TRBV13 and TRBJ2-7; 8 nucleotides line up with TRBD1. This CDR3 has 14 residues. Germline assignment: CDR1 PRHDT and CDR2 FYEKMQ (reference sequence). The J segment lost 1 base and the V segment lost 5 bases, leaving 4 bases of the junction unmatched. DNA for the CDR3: TGTGCCAGCAGCCAGGGGGCGATATCCTACGAGCAGTACTTC. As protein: CASSQGAISYEQYF.

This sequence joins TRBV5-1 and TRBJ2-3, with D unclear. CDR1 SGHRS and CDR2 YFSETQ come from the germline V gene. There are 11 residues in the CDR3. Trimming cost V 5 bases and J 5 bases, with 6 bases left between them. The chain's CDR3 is CASRLQDTQYF. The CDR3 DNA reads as TGCGCCAGCAGGTTGCAAGATACGCAGTATTTT. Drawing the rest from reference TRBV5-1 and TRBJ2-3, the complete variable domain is KAGVTQTPRYLIKTRGQQVTLSCSPISGHRSVSWYQQTPGQGLQFLFEYFSETQRNKGNFPGRFSGRQFSNSRSEMNVSTLELGDSALYLCASRLQDTQYFGPGTRLTVL.

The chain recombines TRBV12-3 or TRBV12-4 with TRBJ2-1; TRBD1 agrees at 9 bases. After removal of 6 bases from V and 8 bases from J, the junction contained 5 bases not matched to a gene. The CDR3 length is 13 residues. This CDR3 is CASSPRDRDEQFF. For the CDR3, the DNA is TGTGCCAGCAGCCCACGGGACAGGGATGAGCAGTTCTTC.

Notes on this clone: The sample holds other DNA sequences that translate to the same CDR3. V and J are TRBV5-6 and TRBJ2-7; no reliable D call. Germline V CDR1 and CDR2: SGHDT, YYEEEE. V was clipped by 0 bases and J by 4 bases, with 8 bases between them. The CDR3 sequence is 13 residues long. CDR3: CASSLDGPYEQYF. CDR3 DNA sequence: TGTGCCAGCAGCTTGGATGGACCTTACGAGCAGTACTTC.

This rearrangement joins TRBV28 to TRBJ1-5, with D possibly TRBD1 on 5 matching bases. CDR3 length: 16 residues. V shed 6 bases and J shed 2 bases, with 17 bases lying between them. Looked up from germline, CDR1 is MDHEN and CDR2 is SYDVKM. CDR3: CASSLLGVVGNQPQHF. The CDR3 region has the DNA TGTGCCAGCAGCCTACTGGGGGTAGTGGGCAATCAGCCCCAGCATTTT. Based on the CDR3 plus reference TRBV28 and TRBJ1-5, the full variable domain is DVKVTQSSRYLVKRTGEKVFLECVQDMDHENMFWYRQDPGLGLRLIYFSYDVKMKEKGDIPEGYSVSREKKERFSLILESASTNQTSMYLCASSLLGVVGNQPQHFGDGTRLSIL.

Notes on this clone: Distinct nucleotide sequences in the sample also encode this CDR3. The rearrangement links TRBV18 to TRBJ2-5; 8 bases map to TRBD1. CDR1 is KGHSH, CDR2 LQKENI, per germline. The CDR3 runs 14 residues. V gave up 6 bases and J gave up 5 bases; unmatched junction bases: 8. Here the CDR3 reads CASSPGQGGETQYF. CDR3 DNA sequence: TGTGCCAGCTCTCCTGGACAGGGCGGGGAGACCCAGTACTTC.

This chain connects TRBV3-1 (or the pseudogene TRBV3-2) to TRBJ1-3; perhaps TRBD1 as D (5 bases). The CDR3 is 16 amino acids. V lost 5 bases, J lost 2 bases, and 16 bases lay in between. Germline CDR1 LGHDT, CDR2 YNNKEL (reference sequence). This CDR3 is CASSGAGIGPGNTIYF. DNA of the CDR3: TGTGCCAGCAGCGGCGCAGGGATTGGGCCTGGAAACACCATATATTTT.

CDR3 nucleotides: TGTGCCAGCAGGATTGGGGGGGCGGCTAACTATGGCTACACCTTC. It yields the protein CASRIGGAANYGYTF. The chain uses TRBV27 and TRBJ1-2, with D maybe TRBD1 (6 bases). CDR3 size: 15 residues. Germline V lookup: CDR1 MNHEY, CDR2 SMNVEV (reference sequence). Trimming removed 6 bases at V and 0 bases at J, with 14 bases between.

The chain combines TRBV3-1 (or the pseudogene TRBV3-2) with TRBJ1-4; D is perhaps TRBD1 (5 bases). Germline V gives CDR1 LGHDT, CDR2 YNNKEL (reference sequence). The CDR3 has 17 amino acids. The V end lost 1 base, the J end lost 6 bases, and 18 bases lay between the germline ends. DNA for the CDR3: TGTGCCAGCAGCCAAGGGGTGTACGGGGCCACGCATGAAAAACTGTTTTTT. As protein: CASSQGVYGATHEKLFF.

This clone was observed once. CDR3 nucleotides: TGTGCCAGCCGCCCGGACTCTGGAAACACCATATATTTT. Translating gives CASRPDSGNTIYF. V usage is TRBV11-2 and J usage is TRBJ1-3, with D hard to call. V shed 8 bases and J shed 0 bases, with 8 bases lying between them. This CDR3 is built from 13 residues. Germline values: CDR1 SGHAT, CDR2 FQNNGV. Complete variable domain (other parts from reference TRBV11-2 and TRBJ1-3): EAGVAQSPRYKIIEKRQSVAFWCNPISGHATLYWYQQILGQGPKLLIQFQNNGVVDDSQLPKDRFSAERLKGVDSTLKIQPAKLEDSAVYLCASRPDSGNTIYFGEGSWLTVV.

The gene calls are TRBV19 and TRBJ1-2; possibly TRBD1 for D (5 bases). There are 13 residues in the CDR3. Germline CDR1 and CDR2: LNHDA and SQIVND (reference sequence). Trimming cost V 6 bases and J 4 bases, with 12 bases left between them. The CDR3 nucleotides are TGTGCCAGTAGGAGGCAGGGTGGCTATGGCTACACCTTC. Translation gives CASRRQGGYGYTF. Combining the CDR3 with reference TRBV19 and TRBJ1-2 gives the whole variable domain DGGITQSPKYLFRKEGQNVTLSCEQNLNHDAMYWYRQDPGQGLRLIYYSQIVNDFQKGDIAEGYSVSREKKESFPLTVTSAQKNPTAFYLCASRRQGGYGYTFGSGTRLTVV.

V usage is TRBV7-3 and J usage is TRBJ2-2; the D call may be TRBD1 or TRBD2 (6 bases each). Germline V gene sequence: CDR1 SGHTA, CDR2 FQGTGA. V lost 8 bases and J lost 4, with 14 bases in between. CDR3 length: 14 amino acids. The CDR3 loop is CASGSGALTGELFF. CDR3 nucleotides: TGTGCCAGCGGCTCGGGGGCCCTCACCGGGGAGCTGTTTTTT.

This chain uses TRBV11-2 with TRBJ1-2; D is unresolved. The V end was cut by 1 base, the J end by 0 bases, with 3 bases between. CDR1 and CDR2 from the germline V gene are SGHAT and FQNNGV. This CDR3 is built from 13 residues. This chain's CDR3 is CASSLGPNYGYTF. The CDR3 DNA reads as TGTGCCAGCAGCTTAGGGCCTAACTATGGCTACACCTTC.

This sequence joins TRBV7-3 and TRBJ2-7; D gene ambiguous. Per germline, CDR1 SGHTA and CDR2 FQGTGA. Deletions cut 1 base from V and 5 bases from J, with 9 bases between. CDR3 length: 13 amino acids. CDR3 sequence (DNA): TGTGCCAGCAGCTTAAGCACTAATAACGAGCAGTACTTC. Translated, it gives CASSLSTNNEQYF.

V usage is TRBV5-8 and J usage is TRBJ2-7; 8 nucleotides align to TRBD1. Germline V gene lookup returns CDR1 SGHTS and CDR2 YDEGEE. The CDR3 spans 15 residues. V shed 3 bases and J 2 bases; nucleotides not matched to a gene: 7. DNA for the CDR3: TGTGCCAGCAGCTACCGGGACAGGAGACCCTACGAGCAGTACTTC. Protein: CASSYRDRRPYEQYF.

CDR3 region: CSVRDGGSYNSPLHF. For the CDR3, the DNA is TGCAGCGTTCGCGATGGGGGCTCCTATAATTCACCCCTCCACTTT. V gene TRBV29-1 combines with J gene TRBJ1-6; possibly TRBD1 for D (5 bases). Looked up from germline, CDR1 is SQVTM and CDR2 is ANQGSEA. This CDR3 contains 15 residues. Trimming pared 5 bases from V and 0 bases from J, leaving 11 bases between.

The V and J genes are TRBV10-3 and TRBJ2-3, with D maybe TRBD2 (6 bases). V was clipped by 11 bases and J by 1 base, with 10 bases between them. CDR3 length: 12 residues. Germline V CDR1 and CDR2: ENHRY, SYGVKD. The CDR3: CASGTRTDTQYF. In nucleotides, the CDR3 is TGTGCCTCGGGGACTCGCACAGATACGCAGTATTTT.

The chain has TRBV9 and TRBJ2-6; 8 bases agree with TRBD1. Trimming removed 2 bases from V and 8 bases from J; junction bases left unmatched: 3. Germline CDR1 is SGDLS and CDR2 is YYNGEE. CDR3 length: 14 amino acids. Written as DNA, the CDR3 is TGTGCCAGCAGCGTGACAGGGGTGACCAACGTCCTGACTTTC. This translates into CASSVTGVTNVLTF.

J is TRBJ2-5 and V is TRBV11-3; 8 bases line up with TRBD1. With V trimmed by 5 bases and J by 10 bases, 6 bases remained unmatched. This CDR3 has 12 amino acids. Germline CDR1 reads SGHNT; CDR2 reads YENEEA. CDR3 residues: CASSLDRGIQYF. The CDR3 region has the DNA TGTGCCAGCAGCCTCGACAGGGGAATCCAGTACTTC.

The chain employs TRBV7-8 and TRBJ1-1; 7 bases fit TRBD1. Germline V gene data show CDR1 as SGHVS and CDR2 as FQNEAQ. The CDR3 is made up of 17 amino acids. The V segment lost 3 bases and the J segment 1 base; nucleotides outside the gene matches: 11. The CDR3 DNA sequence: TGTGCCAGCAGCTTCCGGGAGGGGGCGACAGGGAACACTGAAGCTTTCTTT. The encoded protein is CASSFREGATGNTEAFF.

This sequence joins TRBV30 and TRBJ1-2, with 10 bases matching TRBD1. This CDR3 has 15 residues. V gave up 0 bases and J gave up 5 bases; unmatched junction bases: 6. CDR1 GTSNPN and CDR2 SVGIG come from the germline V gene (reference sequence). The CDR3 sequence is CAWSVGTGEWYGYTF. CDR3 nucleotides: TGTGCCTGGAGTGTGGGGACAGGGGAGTGGTATGGCTACACCTTC.